This TCR beta chain was sequenced during a study of blood T cells in healthy people across ages. Findings and caveats of the study: Naive T cell percentage strongly correlated with TCR beta diversity.

The V end lost 3 bases, the J end lost 10 bases, and 16 bases lay between the germline ends. CDR1 and CDR2 from the germline V gene are SEHNR and FQNEAQ (reference sequence). The CDR3 is 15 residues long. Primed by a sample-barcoded 5' primer and a J-beta primer mix, a second PCR proceeded for 7 to 11 cycles. One entry per CDR3 protein, called by TCRdb with MiXCR from the 5' RACE reads. The sample carries 600,000 to 800,000 distinct CDR3 sequences, 20% to 25% recorded once. There are a few counts of this clonotype. Its antigen is not identified. The chain has TRBV7-9 and TRBJ1-6; TRBD1 is a possible D gene (6 bases). The receptor was derived from a man between 65 and 85 years old in good health. Sequencing was carried out using blood. The CDR3 loop reads CASSFGGGLESPLHF. In DNA form, the CDR3 reads TGTGCCAGCAGCTTTGGGGGGGGGCTGGAGTCACCCCTCCACTTT.